This T cell receptor (beta chain) was identified in a study of a mutant IDH1 vaccine in newly diagnosed glioma. Study information: Standard pretreatment was either radiotherapy, temozolomide, or, for most, radiochemotherapy with temozolomide.

Study-wide results and caveats: Immune responses induced by vaccination arose in around 93% of the patients.

This clone was counted once. What it binds is not known. Described time point: week 11, during vaccination. Every single dose of the vaccine, 300 ug of mutant IDH1 20-mer peptide, came with topical imiquimod. CDR3 length: 14 residues. V dropped 1 base and J dropped 1 base, with 5 bases sitting between them. Germline-derived CDR1 and CDR2 are LGHNT and FRNRAP. The assay was immunoSEQ multiplex PCR, and TCRdb's table has in-frame clones only and misses some. The repertoire holds under 55,000 clones, with over 75% as singletons. This rearrangement joins TRBV12-5 to TRBJ1-5; D is undetermined. This specimen consisted of PBMCs, obtained from a glioma patient whose treatment included an IDH1 peptide vaccine. This TCR was sampled from a man between 45 and 60 years old with glioma. The CDR3 DNA reads as TGTGCTAGTGGTTTGGCTGGCAGCAATCAGCCCCAGCATTTT. This sequence encodes CASGLAGSNQPQHF.